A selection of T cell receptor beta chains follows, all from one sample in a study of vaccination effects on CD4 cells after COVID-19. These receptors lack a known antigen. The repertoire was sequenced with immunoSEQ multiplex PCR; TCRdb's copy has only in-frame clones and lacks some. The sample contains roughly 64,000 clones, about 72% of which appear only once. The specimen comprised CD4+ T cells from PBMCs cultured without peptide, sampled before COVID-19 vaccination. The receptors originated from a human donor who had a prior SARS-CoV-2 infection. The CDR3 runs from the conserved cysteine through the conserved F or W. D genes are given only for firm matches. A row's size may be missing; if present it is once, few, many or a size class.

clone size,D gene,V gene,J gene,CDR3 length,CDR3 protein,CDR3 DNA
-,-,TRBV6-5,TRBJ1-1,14,CASSYSPRITEAFF,TGTGCCAGCAGTTACTCACCCAGGATCACTGAAGCTTTCTTT
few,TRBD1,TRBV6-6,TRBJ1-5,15,CASKDRGWSDQPQHF,TGTGCCAGCAAGGACAGGGGTTGGAGTGATCAGCCCCAGCATTTT
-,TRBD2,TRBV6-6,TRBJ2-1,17,CASSRRRLAGIYNEQFF,TGTGCCAGCAGTCGCCGGCGACTAGCGGGGATCTACAATGAGCAGTTCTTC
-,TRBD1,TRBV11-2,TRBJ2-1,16,CASSGRLRTGGYEQFF,TGTGCCAGCAGCGGGCGACTCAGGACAGGGGGTTATGAGCAGTTCTTC
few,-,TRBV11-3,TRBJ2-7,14,CASSAYDRPYEQYF,TGTGCCAGCAGCGCGTATGATCGGCCCTACGAGCAGTACTTC
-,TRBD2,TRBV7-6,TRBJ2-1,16,CASRPALAGGYNEQFF,TGTGCCAGCAGGCCTGCCCTAGCGGGGGGCTACAATGAGCAGTTCTTC
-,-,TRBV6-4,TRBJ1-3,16,CASSESKLVTGNTIYF,TGTGCCAGCAGTGAATCGAAATTAGTGACTGGTAACACCATATATTTT
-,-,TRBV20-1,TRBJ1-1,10,CSAEQYEAFF,TGCAGTGCTGAACAGTATGAAGCTTTCTTT
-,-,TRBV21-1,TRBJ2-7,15,CASSKVHRGRDEQYF,TGTGCCAGCAGCAAAGTTCATCGGGGTAGGGACGAGCAGTACTTC
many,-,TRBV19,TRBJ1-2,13,CASSAGGLYGYTF,TGTGCCAGTTCCGCTGGGGGTCTCTATGGCTACACCTTC
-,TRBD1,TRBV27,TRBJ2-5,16,CASSLTGTGGLGTQYF,TGTGCCAGCAGTTTGACCGGGACAGGGGGACTAGGGACCCAGTACTTC
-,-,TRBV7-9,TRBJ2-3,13,CASSPSSTDTQYF,TGTGCCAGCAGCCCCTCTTCCACAGATACGCAGTATTTT